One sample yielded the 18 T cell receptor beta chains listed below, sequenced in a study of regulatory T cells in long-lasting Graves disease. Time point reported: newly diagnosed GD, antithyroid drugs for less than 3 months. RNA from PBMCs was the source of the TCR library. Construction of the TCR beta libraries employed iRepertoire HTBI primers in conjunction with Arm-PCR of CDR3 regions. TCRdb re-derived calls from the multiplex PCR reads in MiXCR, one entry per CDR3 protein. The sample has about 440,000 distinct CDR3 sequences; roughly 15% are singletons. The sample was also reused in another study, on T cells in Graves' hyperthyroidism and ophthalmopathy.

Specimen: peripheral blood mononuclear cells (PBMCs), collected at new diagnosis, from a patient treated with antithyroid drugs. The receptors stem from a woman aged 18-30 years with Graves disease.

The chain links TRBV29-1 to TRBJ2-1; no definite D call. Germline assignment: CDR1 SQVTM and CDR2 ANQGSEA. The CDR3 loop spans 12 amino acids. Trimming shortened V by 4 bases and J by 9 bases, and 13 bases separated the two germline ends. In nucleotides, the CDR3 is TGCAGCGTTGGTCCGGATAATTCTGAGCAGTTCTTC. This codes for CSVGPDNSEQFF.

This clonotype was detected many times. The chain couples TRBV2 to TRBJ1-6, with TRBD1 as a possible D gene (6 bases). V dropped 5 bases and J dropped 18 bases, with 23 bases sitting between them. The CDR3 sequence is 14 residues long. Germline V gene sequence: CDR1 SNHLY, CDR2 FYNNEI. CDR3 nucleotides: TGTGCCAGCAGTCCCACAAGCACTGACAGGAAAACCCACTTT. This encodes CASSPTSTDRKTHF.

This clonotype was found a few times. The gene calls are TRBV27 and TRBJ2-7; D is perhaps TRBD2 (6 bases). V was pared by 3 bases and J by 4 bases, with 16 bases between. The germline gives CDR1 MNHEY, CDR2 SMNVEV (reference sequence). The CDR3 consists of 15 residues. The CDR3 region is CASSFGDFKGYEQYF. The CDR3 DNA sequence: TGTGCCAGCAGTTTTGGGGACTTCAAGGGATACGAGCAGTACTTC.

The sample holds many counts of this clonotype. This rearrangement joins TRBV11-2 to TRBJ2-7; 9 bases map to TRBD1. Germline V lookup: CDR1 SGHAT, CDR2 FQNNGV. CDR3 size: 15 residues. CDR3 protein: CAPRARDRVVYEQYF. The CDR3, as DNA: TGTGCTCCTAGAGCCCGGGACAGGGTGGTCTACGAGCAGTACTTC.

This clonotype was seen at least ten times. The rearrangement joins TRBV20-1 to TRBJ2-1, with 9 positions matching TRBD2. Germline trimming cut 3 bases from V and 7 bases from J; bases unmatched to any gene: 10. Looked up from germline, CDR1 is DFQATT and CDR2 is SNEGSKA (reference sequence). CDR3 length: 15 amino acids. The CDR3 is CSASLSSGKKNEQFF. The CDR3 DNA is TGCAGTGCTAGTTTGTCTAGCGGGAAAAAGAATGAGCAGTTCTTC.

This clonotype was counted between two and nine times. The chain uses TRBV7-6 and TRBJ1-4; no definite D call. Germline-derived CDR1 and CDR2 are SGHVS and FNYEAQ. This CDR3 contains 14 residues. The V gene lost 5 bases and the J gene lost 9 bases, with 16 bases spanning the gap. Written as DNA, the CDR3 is TGTGCCAGCAGCGATATGACTTCCTCGCAAAAACTGTTTTTT. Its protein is CASSDMTSSQKLFF.

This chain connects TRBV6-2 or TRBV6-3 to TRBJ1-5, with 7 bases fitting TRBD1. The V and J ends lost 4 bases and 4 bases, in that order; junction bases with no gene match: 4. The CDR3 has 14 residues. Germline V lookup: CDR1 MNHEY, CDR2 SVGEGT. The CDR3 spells CASSFGQVNQPQHF. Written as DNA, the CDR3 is TGTGCCAGCAGTTTTGGACAGGTAAATCAGCCCCAGCATTTT.

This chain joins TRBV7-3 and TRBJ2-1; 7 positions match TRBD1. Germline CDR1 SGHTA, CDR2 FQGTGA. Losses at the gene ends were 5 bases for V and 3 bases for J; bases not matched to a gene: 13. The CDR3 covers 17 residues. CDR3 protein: CASSPTSVAGGYNEQFF. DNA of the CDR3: TGTGCCAGCAGCCCCACCTCGGTCGCAGGGGGCTACAATGAGCAGTTCTTC.

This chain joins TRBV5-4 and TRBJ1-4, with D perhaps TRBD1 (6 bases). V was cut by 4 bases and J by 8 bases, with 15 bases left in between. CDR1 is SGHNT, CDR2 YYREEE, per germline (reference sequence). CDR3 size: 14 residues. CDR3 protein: CASSQQGIDEKLFF. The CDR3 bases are TGTGCCAGCAGCCAACAGGGAATCGACGAAAAACTGTTTTTT.

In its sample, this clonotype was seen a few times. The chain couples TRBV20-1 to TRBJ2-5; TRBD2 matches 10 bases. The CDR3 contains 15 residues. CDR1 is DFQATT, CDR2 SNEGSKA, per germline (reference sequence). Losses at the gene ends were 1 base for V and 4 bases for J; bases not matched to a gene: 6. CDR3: CSARGPLAGVETQYF. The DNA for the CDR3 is TGCAGTGCTAGAGGCCCCCTAGCGGGAGTAGAGACCCAGTACTTC.

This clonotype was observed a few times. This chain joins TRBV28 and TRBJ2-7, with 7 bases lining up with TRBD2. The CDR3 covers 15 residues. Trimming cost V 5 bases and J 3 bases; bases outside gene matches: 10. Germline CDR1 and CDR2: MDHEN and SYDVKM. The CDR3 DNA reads TGTGCCAGCAGTGGCCTCCGGGGGGATTACTACGAGCAGTACTTC. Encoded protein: CASSGLRGDYYEQYF.

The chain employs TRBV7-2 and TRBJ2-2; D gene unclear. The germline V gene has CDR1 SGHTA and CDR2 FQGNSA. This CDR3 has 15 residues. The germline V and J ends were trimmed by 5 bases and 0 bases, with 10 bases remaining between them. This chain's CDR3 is CASSPHPTNTGELFF. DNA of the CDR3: TGTGCCAGCAGCCCCCACCCAACGAACACCGGGGAGCTGTTTTTT.

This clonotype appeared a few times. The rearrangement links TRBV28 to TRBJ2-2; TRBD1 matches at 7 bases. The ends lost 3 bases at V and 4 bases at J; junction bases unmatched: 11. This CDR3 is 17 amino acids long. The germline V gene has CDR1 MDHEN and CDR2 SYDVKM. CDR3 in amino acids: CASSFFPGGTGTGELFF. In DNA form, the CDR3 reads TGTGCCAGCAGTTTTTTCCCAGGGGGAACGGGCACCGGGGAGCTGTTTTTT.

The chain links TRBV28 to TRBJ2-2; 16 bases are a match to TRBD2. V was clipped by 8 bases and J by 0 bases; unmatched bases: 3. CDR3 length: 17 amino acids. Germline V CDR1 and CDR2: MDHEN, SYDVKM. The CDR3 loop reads CASAGTSGRANTGELFF. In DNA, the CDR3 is TGTGCCAGCGCCGGGACTAGCGGGAGGGCGAACACCGGGGAGCTGTTTTTT.

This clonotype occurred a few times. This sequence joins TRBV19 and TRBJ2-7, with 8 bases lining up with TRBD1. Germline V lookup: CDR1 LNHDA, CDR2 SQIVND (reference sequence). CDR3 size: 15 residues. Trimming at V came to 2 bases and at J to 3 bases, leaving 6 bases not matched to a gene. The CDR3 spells CASSINTGGLYEQYF. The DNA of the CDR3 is TGTGCCAGTAGTATAAACACAGGGGGTCTCTACGAGCAGTACTTC. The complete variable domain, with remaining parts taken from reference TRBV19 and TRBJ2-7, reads DGGITQSPKYLFRKEGQNVTLSCEQNLNHDAMYWYRQDPGQGLRLIYYSQIVNDFQKGDIAEGYSVSREKKESFPLTVTSAQKNPTAFYLCASSINTGGLYEQYFGPGTRLTVT.

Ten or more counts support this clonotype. The CDR3 DNA follows: TGTGCCAGCAGCGTGGGGTCGAACACTGAAGCTTTCTTT. Translation gives CASSVGSNTEAFF. This sequence joins TRBV6-1 and TRBJ1-1; D not certain. In germline, CDR1 is MNHNS, CDR2 SASEGT. Trimming cost V 6 bases and J 1 base, with 9 bases left between them. The CDR3 runs to 13 residues.

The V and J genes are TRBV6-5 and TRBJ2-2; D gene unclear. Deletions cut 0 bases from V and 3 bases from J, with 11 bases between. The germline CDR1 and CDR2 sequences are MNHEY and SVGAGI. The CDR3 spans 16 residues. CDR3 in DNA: TGTGCCAGCAGTTACTCGAGTGCAGGAGACACCGGGGAGCTGTTTTTT. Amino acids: CASSYSSAGDTGELFF.

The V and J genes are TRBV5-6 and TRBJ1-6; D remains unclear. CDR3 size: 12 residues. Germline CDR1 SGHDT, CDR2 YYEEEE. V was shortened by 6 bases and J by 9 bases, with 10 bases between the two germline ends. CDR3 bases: TGTGCCAGCAACGGATCTACTTCACCCCTCCACTTT. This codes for CASNGSTSPLHF. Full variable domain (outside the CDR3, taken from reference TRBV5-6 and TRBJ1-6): DAGVTQSPTHLIKTRGQQVTLRCSPKSGHDTVSWYQQALGQGPQFIFQYYEEEERQRGNFPDRFSGHQFPNYSSELNVNALLLGDSALYLCASNGSTSPLHFGNGTRLTVT.